A single sample gave rise to the 28 T cell receptor beta chains below, sequenced in a study of OX40 agonist ivuxolimab in advanced cancers. Measured with immunoSEQ multiplex PCR; TCRdb has only the in-frame clones, and not every one. This sample carries around 80,000 clones, more than 75% of them seen once, and the ten largest clones take 0.3% to 0.4%. The sequences come from CD4+ or CD8+ T cells sorted from blood, collected in a trial of the OX40 agonist ivuxolimab. The source is an adult with an advanced solid tumor such as melanoma, head and neck, liver or kidney cancer.

The rearrangement joins TRBV6-1 to TRBJ1-5, with 10 bases identical to TRBD1. The J segment lost 4 bases and the V segment lost 2 bases, leaving 8 bases of the junction unmatched. This CDR3 has 17 residues. The germline CDR1 and CDR2 sequences are MNHNS and SASEGT. CDR3 DNA sequence: TGTGCCAGCAGTGAAACCCTCGGACAGGGGGGAAATCAGCCCCAGCATTTT. Translation gives CASSETLGQGGNQPQHF.

The chain employs TRBV28 and TRBJ2-4; 8 bases map to TRBD1. After removal of 5 bases from V and 0 bases from J, the junction contained 15 bases not matched to a gene. CDR1 MDHEN and CDR2 SYDVKM come from the germline V gene. This CDR3 has 19 amino acids. The CDR3 protein is CASSIRDRNNILAKNIQYF. In nucleotides, the CDR3 is TGTGCCAGCAGTATCCGGGACAGGAACAATATACTAGCCAAAAACATTCAGTACTTC.

The chain uses TRBV5-1 and TRBJ2-7; 8 bases align to TRBD1. V dropped 3 bases and J dropped 5; count of bases not matched to a gene: 7. The CDR3 is 14 amino acids. CDR1 is SGHRS and CDR2 is YFSETQ in the germline V gene. The CDR3 DNA follows: TGCGCCAGCAGCTATCAGGGGGCTATCGACGAGCAGTACTTC. Translation: CASSYQGAIDEQYF.

The rearrangement joins TRBV6-5 to TRBJ1-1; D gene ambiguous. Germline V gene lookup returns CDR1 MNHEY and CDR2 SVGAGI. Trimming left V 2 bases short and J 5 bases short, with 18 bases between. This CDR3 contains 16 residues. DNA of the CDR3: TGTGCCAGCAGTTACGGGGTTGGGAGACCCCAAACTGAAGCTTTCTTT. Translation gives CASSYGVGRPQTEAFF.

This chain uses TRBV4-1 with TRBJ1-4; D gene ambiguous. V shed 4 bases and J shed 5 bases, with 14 bases lying between them. CDR3 length equals 15 residues. CDR1 is MGHRA, CDR2 YSYEKL, per germline. The CDR3 spells CASSRLWWANEKLFF. CDR3 nucleotides: TGCGCCAGCAGCCGGCTGTGGTGGGCGAATGAAAAACTGTTTTTT.

The chain carries TRBV7-2 and TRBJ1-5; tentative D call: TRBD1 (5 bases). The CDR3 sequence is 15 residues long. Germline V lookup: CDR1 SGHTA, CDR2 FQGNSA. V lost 1 base, J lost 2 bases, and 9 bases lay in between. Written as DNA, the CDR3 is TGTGCCAGCAGCTTAGAGGGGACTCGCAATCAGCCCCAGCATTTT. Its protein product is CASSLEGTRNQPQHF. The full variable domain, completed using reference TRBV7-2 and TRBJ1-5, is GAGVSQSPSNKVTEKGKDVELRCDPISGHTALYWYRQSLGQGLEFLIYFQGNSAPDKSGLPSDRFSAERTGGSVSTLTIQRTQQEDSAVYLCASSLEGTRNQPQHFGDGTRLSIL.

This rearrangement joins TRBV19 to TRBJ1-4; D remains ambiguous. This CDR3 has 16 residues. CDR1 LNHDA and CDR2 SQIVND come from the germline V gene (reference sequence). The V and J ends lost 5 bases and 0 bases respectively, with 13 bases between them. This chain's CDR3 is CASSSTGRTTNEKLFF. The CDR3 region has the DNA TGTGCCAGTAGTTCAACCGGACGAACAACTAATGAAAAACTGTTTTTT.

In its sample, this clone was seen a few times. This rearrangement joins TRBV18 to TRBJ2-1; 8 bases line up with TRBD2. The CDR3 sequence is 16 residues long. Germline V CDR1 and CDR2: KGHSH, LQKENI. The junction had 12 bases not matched to a gene; V was cut back by 6 bases and J by 5 bases. The DNA of the CDR3 is TGTGCCAGCTCCCCATCGATCGGGGGGGGAAACAATGAGCAGTTCTTC. Its translation is CASSPSIGGGNNEQFF.

This clone has a handful of counts. This CDR3 reads CASSPAGYNSPLHF. In DNA form, the CDR3 reads TGTGCCAGCAGCCCCGCGGGCTACAATTCACCCCTCCACTTT. The chain has TRBV7-8 and TRBJ1-6; the D is unclear. The CDR3 consists of 14 residues. V lost 5 bases to trimming and J lost 7 bases, with 12 bases between them. Per germline, CDR1 SGHVS and CDR2 FQNEAQ.

The chain has TRBV19 and TRBJ2-1, with D perhaps matching TRBD1 (6 bases). V lost 5 bases and J lost 7, with 18 bases in between. CDR3 length: 15 residues. Germline V gene data show CDR1 as LNHDA and CDR2 as SQIVND (reference sequence). The CDR3 DNA sequence: TGTGCCAGTAGTGTCGGCACAGGGAGTACGAATGAGCAGTTCTTC. Its protein is CASSVGTGSTNEQFF.

V usage is TRBV11-3 and J usage is TRBJ2-5; 7 bases are a match to TRBD1. The germline V gene encodes CDR1 SGHNT and CDR2 YENEEA. The CDR3 loop spans 13 amino acids. Germline trimming cut 3 bases from V and 2 bases from J; bases unmatched to any gene: 0. CDR3 nucleotides: TGTGCCAGCAGCTTGGGACAGCAAGAGACCCAGTACTTC. It specifies CASSLGQQETQYF.

This clone is a singleton in its sample. This chain links TRBV11-1 with TRBJ2-7; tentatively, D is TRBD2 (8 bases). This CDR3 has 16 residues. Deletions cut 5 bases from V and 5 bases from J, with 22 bases between. Per germline, CDR1 SGHAT and CDR2 FQDESV (reference sequence). CDR3 in amino acids: CASSPGGRQGADEQYF. CDR3 in DNA: TGTGCCAGCAGCCCGGGAGGGAGACAGGGAGCCGACGAGCAGTACTTC.

The table lists this clone with a few counts. This chain connects TRBV5-1 to TRBJ2-3; D might be TRBD1 (5 bases). Germline CDR1 reads SGHRS; CDR2 reads YFSETQ. Trimming stripped 6 bases from V and 1 base from J, with 12 bases between. This CDR3 contains 14 residues. CDR3 protein: CASTLDTRTDTQYF. The CDR3 DNA follows: TGCGCCAGCACGCTGGACACCCGCACAGATACGCAGTATTTT.

The chain employs TRBV15 and TRBJ2-2; 9 bases align to TRBD1. The length of the CDR3 is 15 residues. The germline V gene has CDR1 LNHNV and CDR2 YYDKDF (reference sequence). Trimming removed 0 bases from V and 15 bases from J; junction bases left unmatched: 11. CDR3 DNA sequence: TGTGCCACCAGCAGAGATAAGGACAGGGGCCCTTTGATGTTTTTT. Its translation: CATSRDKDRGPLMFF.

The chain uses TRBV5-1 and TRBJ2-1; 14 bases are shared with TRBD2. The CDR3 is 16 amino acids. CDR1 is SGHRS, CDR2 YFSETQ, per germline. V shed 4 bases, J shed 8 bases, and the junction held 8 bases outside the gene matches. The CDR3 DNA reads TGCGCCAGCAGCCCGGGACTAGCGGGGGCGACCTATGAGCAGTTCTTC. Translated: CASSPGLAGATYEQFF. The whole variable domain, remainder taken from reference TRBV5-1 and TRBJ2-1, is KAGVTQTPRYLIKTRGQQVTLSCSPISGHRSVSWYQQTPGQGLQFLFEYFSETQRNKGNFPGRFSGRQFSNSRSEMNVSTLELGDSALYLCASSPGLAGATYEQFFGPGTRLTVL.

The chain has TRBV28 and TRBJ2-1, with unresolved D. Trimming cost V 2 bases and J 0 bases, with 11 bases left between them. The CDR3 runs to 16 residues. Germline CDR1 and CDR2: MDHEN and SYDVKM. CDR3 region: CASSLPKGRSYNEQFF. For the CDR3, the DNA is TGTGCCAGCAGTTTACCCAAAGGACGCTCCTACAATGAGCAGTTCTTC.

This rearrangement joins TRBV9 to TRBJ2-3; D is possibly TRBD1 (6 bases). The CDR3 runs to 16 residues. V was cut by 4 bases and J by 4 bases, with 19 bases left in between. In germline, CDR1 is SGDLS, CDR2 YYNGEE. The CDR3 here is CASSSFGTPPADTQYF. CDR3 in DNA: TGTGCCAGCAGCTCTTTCGGGACACCACCCGCAGATACGCAGTATTTT. The whole variable domain, remainder taken from reference TRBV9 and TRBJ2-3, is DSGVTQTPKHLITATGQRVTLRCSPRSGDLSVYWYQQSLDQGLQFLIQYYNGEERAKGNILERFSAQQFPDLHSELNLSSLELGDSALYFCASSSFGTPPADTQYFGPGTRLTVL.

This clone showed up just once. The chain has TRBV9 and TRBJ2-5, with TRBD2 matching 7 bases. The ends lost 4 bases at V and 2 bases at J; junction bases unmatched: 11. This CDR3 is 16 amino acids long. The germline V gene encodes CDR1 SGDLS and CDR2 YYNGEE. CDR3 loop: CASSPGGVVGQETQYF. CDR3 sequence (DNA): TGTGCCAGCAGCCCGGGGGGTGTCGTGGGGCAAGAGACCCAGTACTTC.

The DNA for the CDR3 is TGTGCCAGTACCCCCGCCTGGCGGGAGGGCCTTGGGGGCTACGAGCAGTACTTC. This sequence encodes CASTPAWREGLGGYEQYF. V usage is TRBV19 and J usage is TRBJ2-7; 9 nucleotides line up with TRBD2. Per germline, CDR1 LNHDA and CDR2 SQIVND (reference sequence). This CDR3 region has 18 residues. Unmatched junction bases numbered 19, after V lost 7 bases and J lost 3 bases.

This rearrangement joins TRBV7-3 to TRBJ2-3, with 11 bases aligning to TRBD2. Germline CDR1 reads SGHTA; CDR2 reads FQGTGA. With V trimmed by 5 bases and J by 0 bases, 4 bases remained unmatched. This CDR3 is 16 amino acids long. CDR3 bases: TGTGCCAGCAGCGTGGGGACTAGCGGAAGCACAGATACGCAGTATTTT. Amino acids: CASSVGTSGSTDTQYF.

This chain links TRBV2 with TRBJ1-3; TRBD1 aligns across 9 bases. J lost 7 bases, V lost 3 bases, and 1 base had no gene match. This CDR3 is 13 amino acids long. The germline gives CDR1 SNHLY, CDR2 FYNNEI. This CDR3 is CASSETGGNTIYF. The CDR3 region has the DNA TGTGCCAGCAGTGAGACAGGGGGGAACACCATATATTTT.

The chain is built from TRBV5-4 and TRBJ2-5; 9 bases are shared with TRBD2. The CDR3 contains 15 residues. The trim removed 1 base at V and 2 bases at J, leaving 3 bases unmatched. Germline CDR1 is SGHNT and CDR2 is YYREEE (reference sequence). CDR3 amino acids: CASSLTSGSQETQYF. The CDR3 DNA reads as TGTGCCAGCAGCTTGACTAGCGGGTCTCAAGAGACCCAGTACTTC.

The rearrangement joins TRBV5-8 to TRBJ1-5; tentatively, D is TRBD1 (6 bases). V lost 3 bases and J lost 6, with 19 bases in between. The germline CDR1 and CDR2 sequences are SGHTS and YDEGEE. The CDR3 length is 16 residues. The CDR3 DNA reads as TGTGCCAGCAGCTGGGGGCTCGTACAGGGAGGTCAGCCCCAGCATTTT. It is translated as CASSWGLVQGGQPQHF. Supplemented by reference TRBV5-8 and TRBJ1-5, the full variable domain reads EAGVTQSPTHLIKTRGQQATLRCSPISGHTSVYWYQQALGLGLQFLLWYDEGEERNRGNFPPRFSGRQFPNYSSELNVNALELEDSALYLCASSWGLVQGGQPQHFGDGTRLSIL.

The chain employs TRBV29-1 and TRBJ1-1; D not resolved. Germline V gene lookup returns CDR1 SQVTM and CDR2 ANQGSEA. This CDR3 region has 15 residues. Between the trimmed V and J ends, which lost 4 bases and 4 bases, there was a span of 19 bases. The CDR3 DNA reads as TGCAGCGTTGCCCCGGGCCTATCATCGGGCACTGAAGCTTTCTTT. This codes for CSVAPGLSSGTEAFF.

This chain joins TRBV2 and TRBJ2-5; no clear D. The CDR3 is made up of 12 amino acids. Trimming removed 9 bases at V and 1 base at J, with 9 bases between. Germline assignment: CDR1 SNHLY and CDR2 FYNNEI. The CDR3 is CARRRTQETQYF. The CDR3 DNA is TGTGCCAGAAGACGGACCCAAGAGACCCAGTACTTC.

The gene calls are TRBV2 and TRBJ2-5, with 9 bases aligning to TRBD2. V shed 8 bases and J 2 bases; nucleotides not matched to a gene: 18. Germline loops: CDR1 SNHLY, CDR2 FYNNEI. This CDR3 spans 18 amino acids. The CDR3 loop is CASSRAHSASGKQETQYF. The DNA of the CDR3 is TGTGCCAGCTCCAGGGCACATTCGGCTAGCGGGAAACAAGAGACCCAGTACTTC.

The chain has TRBV4-1 and TRBJ2-7; 7 bases align to TRBD1. Germline V lookup: CDR1 MGHRA, CDR2 YSYEKL. The CDR3 has 18 amino acids. Unmatched junction bases numbered 11, after V lost 0 bases and J lost 0 bases. Here the CDR3 DNA reads TGCGCCAGCAGCCAAGATCCCACAGGGGACGCCTCCTCCTACGAGCAGTACTTC. Amino acids: CASSQDPTGDASSYEQYF.

Only one count was recorded for this clone. The chain has TRBV6-5 and TRBJ1-1; the match to TRBD1 covers 8 bases. CDR3 length equals 12 residues. Germline CDR1 and CDR2: MNHEY and SVGAGI. After removal of 8 bases from V and 5 bases from J, the junction contained 4 bases not matched to a gene. The CDR3 DNA follows: TGTGCCAGCCGACAGGGGTATACTGAAGCTTTCTTT. Its protein product is CASRQGYTEAFF.